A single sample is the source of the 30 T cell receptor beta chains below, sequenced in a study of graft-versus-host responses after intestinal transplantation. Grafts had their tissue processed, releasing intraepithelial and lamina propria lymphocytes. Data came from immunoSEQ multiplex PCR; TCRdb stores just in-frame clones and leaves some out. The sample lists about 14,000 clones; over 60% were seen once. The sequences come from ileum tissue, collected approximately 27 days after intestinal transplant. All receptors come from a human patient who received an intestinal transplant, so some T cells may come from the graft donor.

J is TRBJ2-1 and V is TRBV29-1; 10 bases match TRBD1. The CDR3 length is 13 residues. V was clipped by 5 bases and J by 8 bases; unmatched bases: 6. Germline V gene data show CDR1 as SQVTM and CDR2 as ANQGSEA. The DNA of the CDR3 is TGCAGCGTTATCGGGACAGGGGCCCATGAGCAGTTCTTC. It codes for CSVIGTGAHEQFF.

The CDR3 protein is CASSLGLAETQYF. Written as DNA, the CDR3 is TGTGCCAGCAGCTTGGGACTAGCAGAGACCCAGTACTTC. The genes are TRBV7-6 and TRBJ2-5, with 9 nucleotides matching TRBD2. V lost 3 bases, J lost 4 bases, and 0 bases stayed unmatched. The CDR3 has 13 amino acids. Germline values: CDR1 SGHVS, CDR2 FNYEAQ.

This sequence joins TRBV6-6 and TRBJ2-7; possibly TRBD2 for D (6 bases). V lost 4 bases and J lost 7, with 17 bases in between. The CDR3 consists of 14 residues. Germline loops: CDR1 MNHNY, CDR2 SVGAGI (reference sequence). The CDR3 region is CASSSVSGGWEQYV. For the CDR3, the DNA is TGTGCCAGCAGTTCTGTAAGTGGGGGGTGGGAGCAGTACGTC.

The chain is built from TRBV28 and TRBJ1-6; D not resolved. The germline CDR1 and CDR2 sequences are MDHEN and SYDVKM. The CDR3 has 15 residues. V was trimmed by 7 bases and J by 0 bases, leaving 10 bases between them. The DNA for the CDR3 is TGTGCCAGCAAGCCCGGGAGCTCCTATAATTCACCCCTCCACTTT. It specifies CASKPGSSYNSPLHF.

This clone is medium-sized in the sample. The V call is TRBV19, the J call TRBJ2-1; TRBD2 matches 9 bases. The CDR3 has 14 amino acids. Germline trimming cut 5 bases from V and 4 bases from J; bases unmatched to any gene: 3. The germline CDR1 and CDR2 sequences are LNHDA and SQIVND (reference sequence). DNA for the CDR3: TGTGCCAGTAGTCTGGCGGGGGGGTACAATGAGCAGTTCTTC. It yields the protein CASSLAGGYNEQFF.

The CDR3 nucleotides read TGTGCCAGTAGCCCCGGGACTAGCGGGGGGAGGGAGACCCAGTACTTC. Translated: CASSPGTSGGRETQYF. The chain joins TRBV19 to TRBJ2-5; 15 nucleotides agree with TRBD2. Trimming cost V 6 bases and J 5 bases; bases outside gene matches: 7. Germline values: CDR1 LNHDA, CDR2 SQIVND (reference sequence). The CDR3 spans 16 residues. The entire variable domain, with the rest obtained from reference TRBV19 and TRBJ2-5, is as follows: DGGITQSPKYLFRKEGQNVTLSCEQNLNHDAMYWYRQDPGQGLRLIYYSQIVNDFQKGDIAEGYSVSREKKESFPLTVTSAQKNPTAFYLCASSPGTSGGRETQYFGPGTRLLVL.

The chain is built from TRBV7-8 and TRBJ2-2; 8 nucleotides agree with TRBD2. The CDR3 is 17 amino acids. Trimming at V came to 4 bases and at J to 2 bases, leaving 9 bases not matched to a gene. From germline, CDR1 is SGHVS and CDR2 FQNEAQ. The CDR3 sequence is CASSSAAGGFNTGELFF. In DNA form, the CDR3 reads TGTGCCAGCAGCTCCGCCGCGGGGGGCTTCAACACCGGGGAGCTGTTTTTT. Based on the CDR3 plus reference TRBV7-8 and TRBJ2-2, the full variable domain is GAGVSQSPRYKVAKRGQDVALRCDPISGHVSLFWYQQALGQGPEFLTYFQNEAQLDKSGLPSDRFFAERPEGSVSTLKIQRTQQEDSAVYLCASSSAAGGFNTGELFFGEGSRLTVL.

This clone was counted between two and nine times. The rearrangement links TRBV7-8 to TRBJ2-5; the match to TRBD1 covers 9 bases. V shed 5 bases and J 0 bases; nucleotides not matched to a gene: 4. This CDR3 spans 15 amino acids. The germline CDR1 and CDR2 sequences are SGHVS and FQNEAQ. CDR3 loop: CASSLGTGHQETQYF. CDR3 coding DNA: TGTGCCAGCAGCCTCGGGACAGGGCACCAAGAGACCCAGTACTTC.

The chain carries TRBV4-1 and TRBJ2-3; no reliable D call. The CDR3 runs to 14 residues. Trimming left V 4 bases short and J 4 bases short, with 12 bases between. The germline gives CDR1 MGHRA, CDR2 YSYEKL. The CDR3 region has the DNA TGCGCCAGCAGCCTCGCGGTCTTGGCAGATACGCAGTATTTT. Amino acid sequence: CASSLAVLADTQYF.

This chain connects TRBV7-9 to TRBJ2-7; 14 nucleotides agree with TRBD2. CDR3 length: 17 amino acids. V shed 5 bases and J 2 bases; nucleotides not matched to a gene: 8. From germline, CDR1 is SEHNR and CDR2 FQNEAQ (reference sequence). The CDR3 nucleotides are TGTGCCAGCAGCCCCCAAGGGGGACTAGCGGGGGCCTACGAGCAGTACGTC. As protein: CASSPQGGLAGAYEQYV.

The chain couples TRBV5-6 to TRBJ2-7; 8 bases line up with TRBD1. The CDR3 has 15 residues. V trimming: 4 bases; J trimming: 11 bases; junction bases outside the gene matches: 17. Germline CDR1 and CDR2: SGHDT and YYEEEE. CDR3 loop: CASSGGLTGEVVKYV. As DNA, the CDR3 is TGTGCCAGCAGCGGAGGGCTGACAGGGGAGGTGGTTAAGTACGTC.

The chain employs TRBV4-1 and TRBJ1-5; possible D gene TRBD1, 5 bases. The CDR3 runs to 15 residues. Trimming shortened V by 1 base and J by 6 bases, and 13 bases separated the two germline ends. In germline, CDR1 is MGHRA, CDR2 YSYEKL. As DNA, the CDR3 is TGCGCCAGCAGCCAAGTAAGGGGCGGGAGTCAGCCCCAGCATTTT. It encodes CASSQVRGGSQPQHF.

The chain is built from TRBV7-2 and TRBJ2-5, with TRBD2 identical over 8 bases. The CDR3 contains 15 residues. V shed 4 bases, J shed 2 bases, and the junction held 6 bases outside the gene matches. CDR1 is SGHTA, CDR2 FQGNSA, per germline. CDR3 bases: TGTGCCAGCAGCTCGGCGGGGGGCTCACAAGAGACCCAGTACTTC. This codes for CASSSAGGSQETQYF.

The DNA of the CDR3 is TGTGCCAGCAGCTTATTACGGAATGAGCAGTTCTTC. Translation gives CASSLLRNEQFF. This chain connects TRBV7-9 to TRBJ2-1, with D unresolved. CDR3 size: 12 residues. The germline gives CDR1 SEHNR, CDR2 FQNEAQ (reference sequence). V lost 2 bases and J lost 7, with 6 bases in between. Supplemented by reference TRBV7-9 and TRBJ2-1, the full variable domain reads DTGVSQNPRHKITKRGQNVTFRCDPISEHNRLYWYRQTLGQGPEFLTYFQNEAQLEKSRLLSDRFSAERPKGSFSTLEIQRTEQGDSAMYLCASSLLRNEQFFGPGTRLTVL.

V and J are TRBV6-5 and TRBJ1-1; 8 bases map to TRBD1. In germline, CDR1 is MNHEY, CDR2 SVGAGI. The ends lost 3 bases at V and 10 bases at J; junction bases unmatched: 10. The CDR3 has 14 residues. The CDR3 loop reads CASSYTGGQGSAFF. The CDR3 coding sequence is TGTGCCAGCAGTTATACGGGAGGACAGGGTTCAGCTTTCTTT.

CDR3 amino acids: CASSLDQGQETQYF. DNA of the CDR3: TGTGCCAGCAGCTTAGATCAGGGGCAAGAGACCCAGTACTTC. This chain links TRBV7-6 with TRBJ2-5; a weak D match, TRBD1 (6 bases). CDR3 length: 14 residues. The ends were cut back, 1 base at V and 2 bases at J, with 8 bases in the middle. Germline CDR1 reads SGHVS; CDR2 reads FNYEAQ.

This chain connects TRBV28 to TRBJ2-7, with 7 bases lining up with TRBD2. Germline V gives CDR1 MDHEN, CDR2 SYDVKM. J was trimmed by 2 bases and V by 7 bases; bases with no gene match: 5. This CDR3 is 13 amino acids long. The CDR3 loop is CASIKGGTYEQYV. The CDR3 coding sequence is TGTGCCAGCATCAAGGGAGGGACCTACGAGCAGTACGTC.

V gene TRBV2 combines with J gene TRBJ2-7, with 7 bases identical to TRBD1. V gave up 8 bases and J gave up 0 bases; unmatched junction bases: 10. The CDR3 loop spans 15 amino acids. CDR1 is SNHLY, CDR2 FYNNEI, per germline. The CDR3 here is CASVERAGGSYEQYF. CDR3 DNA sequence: TGTGCCAGCGTTGAGAGGGCAGGGGGCTCCTACGAGCAGTACTTC.

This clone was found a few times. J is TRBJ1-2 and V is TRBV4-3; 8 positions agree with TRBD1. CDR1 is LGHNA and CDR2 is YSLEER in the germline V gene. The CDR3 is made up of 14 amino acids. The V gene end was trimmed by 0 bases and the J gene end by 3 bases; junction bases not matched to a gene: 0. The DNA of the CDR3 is TGCGCCAGCAGCCAAGACAGGGGGCACTATGGCTACACCTTC. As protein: CASSQDRGHYGYTF.

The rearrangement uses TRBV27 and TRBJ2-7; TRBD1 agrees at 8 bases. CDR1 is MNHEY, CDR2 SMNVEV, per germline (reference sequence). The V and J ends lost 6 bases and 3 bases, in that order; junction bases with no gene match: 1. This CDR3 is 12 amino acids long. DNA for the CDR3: TGTGCCAGCAGCGGGACAGGCTACGAGCAGTACGTC. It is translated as CASSGTGYEQYV.

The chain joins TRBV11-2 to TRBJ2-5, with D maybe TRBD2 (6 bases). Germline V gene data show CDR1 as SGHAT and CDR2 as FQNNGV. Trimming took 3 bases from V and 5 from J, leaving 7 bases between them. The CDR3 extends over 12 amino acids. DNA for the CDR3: TGTGCCAGCAGCTTCCGGGGGGAGACCCAGTACTTC. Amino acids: CASSFRGETQYF. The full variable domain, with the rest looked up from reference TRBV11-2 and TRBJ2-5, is EAGVAQSPRYKIIEKRQSVAFWCNPISGHATLYWYQQILGQGPKLLIQFQNNGVVDDSQLPKDRFSAERLKGVDSTLKIQPAKLEDSAVYLCASSFRGETQYFGPGTRLLVL.

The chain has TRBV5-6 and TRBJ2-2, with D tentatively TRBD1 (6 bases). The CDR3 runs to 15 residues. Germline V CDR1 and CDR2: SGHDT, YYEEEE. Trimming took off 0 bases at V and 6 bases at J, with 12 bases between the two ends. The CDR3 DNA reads TGTGCCAGCAGCTTGGGACAGGTGACGGCCGGGGAGCTGTTTTTT. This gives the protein CASSLGQVTAGELFF.

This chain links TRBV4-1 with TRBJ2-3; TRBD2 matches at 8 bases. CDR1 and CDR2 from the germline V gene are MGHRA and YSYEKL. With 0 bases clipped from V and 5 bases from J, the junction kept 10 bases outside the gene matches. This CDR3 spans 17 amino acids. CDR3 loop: CASSQESSGALGDTQYF. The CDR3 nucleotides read TGCGCCAGCAGCCAAGAGAGTAGCGGGGCCTTAGGAGATACGCAGTATTTT.

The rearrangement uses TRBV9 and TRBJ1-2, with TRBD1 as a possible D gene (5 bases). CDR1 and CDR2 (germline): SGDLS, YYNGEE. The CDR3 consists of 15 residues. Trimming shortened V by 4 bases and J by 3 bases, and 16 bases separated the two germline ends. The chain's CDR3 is CASSSNGGSDYGYTF. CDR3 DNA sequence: TGTGCCAGCAGCTCAAATGGGGGGTCGGACTATGGCTACACCTTC.

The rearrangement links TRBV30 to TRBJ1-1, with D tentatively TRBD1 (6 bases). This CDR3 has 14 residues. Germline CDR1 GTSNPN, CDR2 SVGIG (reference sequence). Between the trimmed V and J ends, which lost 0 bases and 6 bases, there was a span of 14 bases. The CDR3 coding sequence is TGTGCCTGGAGTGTAACGACAGGTCCCCCTGAAGCTTTCTTT. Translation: CAWSVTTGPPEAFF.

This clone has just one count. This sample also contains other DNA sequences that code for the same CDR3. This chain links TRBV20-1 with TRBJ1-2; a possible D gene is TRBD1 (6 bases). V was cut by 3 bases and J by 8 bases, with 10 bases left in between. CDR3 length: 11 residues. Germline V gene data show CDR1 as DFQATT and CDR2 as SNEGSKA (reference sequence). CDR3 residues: CSASRGLGYTF. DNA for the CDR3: TGCAGTGCTAGTAGGGGGTTAGGCTACACCTTC.

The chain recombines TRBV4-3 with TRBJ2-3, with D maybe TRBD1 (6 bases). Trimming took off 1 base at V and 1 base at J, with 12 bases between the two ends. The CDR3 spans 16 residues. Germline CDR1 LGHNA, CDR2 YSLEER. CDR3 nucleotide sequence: TGCGCCAGCAGCCAAGTCCGGGACACTCGCACAGATACGCAGTATTTT. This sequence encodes CASSQVRDTRTDTQYF.

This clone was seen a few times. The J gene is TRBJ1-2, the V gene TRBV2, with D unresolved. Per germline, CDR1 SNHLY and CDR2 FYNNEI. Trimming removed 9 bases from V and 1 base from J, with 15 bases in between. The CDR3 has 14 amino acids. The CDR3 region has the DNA TGTGCCAGTACTACCGGACGGGGTAACTATGGCTACACCTTC. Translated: CASTTGRGNYGYTF.

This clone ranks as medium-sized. CDR3 in DNA: TGTGCCAGCAGCCTAGGACAGGGGAACTCCTACGAGCAGTACGTC. Protein: CASSLGQGNSYEQYV. The genes are TRBV7-8 and TRBJ2-7, with 9 bases matching TRBD1. The CDR3 is 15 amino acids. V dropped 5 bases and J dropped 0; count of bases not matched to a gene: 5. Germline values: CDR1 SGHVS, CDR2 FQNEAQ.

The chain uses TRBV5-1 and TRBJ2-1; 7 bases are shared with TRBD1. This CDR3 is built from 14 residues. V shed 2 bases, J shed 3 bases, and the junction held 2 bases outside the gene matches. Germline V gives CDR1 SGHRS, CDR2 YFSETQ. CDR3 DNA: TGCGCCAGCAGCTTCACAGGGGTCTACAATGAGCAGTTCTTC. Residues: CASSFTGVYNEQFF. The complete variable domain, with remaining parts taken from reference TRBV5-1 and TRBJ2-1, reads KAGVTQTPRYLIKTRGQQVTLSCSPISGHRSVSWYQQTPGQGLQFLFEYFSETQRNKGNFPGRFSGRQFSNSRSEMNVSTLELGDSALYLCASSFTGVYNEQFFGPGTRLTVL.